Included here is one TCR beta chain sequence, with context. What it binds is unknown. This sample is drawn from a study of T cell repertoires in cytomegalovirus infection. General study results and limits: The study identified carriers of CMV plus the relevant HLA from cumulative public TCR beta family frequency.

MiXCR was run by TCRdb on the reads, yielding one entry per CDR3 protein. The table records 6,500 to 9,000 distinct CDR3 sequences, about 49% of them present only once. The V gene's germline CDR1 is ENHRY and CDR2 SYGVKD. Trimming cost V 7 bases and J 4 bases, with 10 bases left between them. There are 13 residues in the CDR3. The source is a human donor in good health (CMV status not recorded). Some clones in this sample may be carry-over from other donors' samples. Sequenced: PBMCs, sequenced either directly or after in vitro stimulation (not recorded which). This chain uses TRBV10-3 with TRBJ2-2; D is perhaps TRBD1 (6 bases). The CDR3 loop reads CAIKGDFTGELFF. As DNA, the CDR3 is TGTGCCATCAAGGGGGATTTCACCGGGGAGCTGTTTTTT.